This T cell receptor (beta chain) is from a study of control samples from healthy donors and cancer patients. V was trimmed by 2 bases and J by 0 bases, leaving 11 bases between them. Germline values: CDR1 SGHTA, CDR2 FQGNSA. CDR3 length: 16 residues. The method was immunoSEQ multiplex PCR; TCRdb's version includes in-frame clones alone and lacks a portion of them. The sample carries some 30,000 clones, 91% recorded once. The sequenced sample consisted of PBMCs. This sequence joins TRBV7-2 and TRBJ1-3; possibly TRBD1 for D (5 bases). The clonotype originates from a man aged 50-60 years with lung cancer. This CDR3 reads CASSLTGAYSGNTIYF. CDR3 in DNA: TGTGCCAGCAGCTTAACCGGGGCCTACTCTGGAAACACCATATATTTT.